This is a list of T cell receptor beta chains from one sample in a study of neurological immune-mediated disorders. One entry per CDR3 protein results from TCRdb running MiXCR on the 5' RACE reads. The repertoire holds about 20,000 distinct CDR3 sequences, with 15% as singletons. Sequenced sample: PBMCs. Source of these receptors: a female donor with HTLV-1-associated myelopathy (HAM/TSP). CDR3s include the opening cysteine and the closing phenylalanine or tryptophan. The order of the fields is clone size, V gene, J gene, D gene, CDR3 protein, CDR3 DNA. A D gene is named only where the DNA matches it firmly. Size is omitted from some rows. Given values are once, few, many or a class for expanded clones.

size: medium-sized
V: TRBV7-2
J: TRBJ2-7
D: TRBD2
CDR3: CASSLLAGDRFEQYF
DNA: TGTGCCAGCAGCTTACTAGCGGGGGACCGTTTCGAGCAGTACTTC

size: many
V: TRBV18
J: TRBJ2-1
D: TRBD1
CDR3: CASSPGTGREQFF
DNA: TGTGCCAGCTCACCGGGGACAGGGAGGGAGCAGTTCTTC

size: many
V: TRBV6-2/TRBV6-3
J: TRBJ1-5
D: NA
CDR3: CASRYRYNQPQHF
DNA: TGTGCCAGCAGGTACAGGTACAATCAGCCCCAGCATTTT

size: many
V: TRBV20-1
J: TRBJ2-2
D: NA
CDR3: CSASRGDGELFF
DNA: TGCAGTGCTAGTAGAGGGGACGGGGAGCTGTTTTTT

size: NA
V: TRBV4-1
J: TRBJ2-7
D: TRBD2
CDR3: CASSPSASGGTPYEQYF
DNA: TGCGCCAGCAGCCCTTCAGCTAGCGGGGGCACCCCCTACGAGCAGTACTTC

size: NA
V: TRBV15
J: TRBJ2-7
D: TRBD2
CDR3: CATSTQAGAYEQYF
DNA: TGTGCCACCAGCACACAGGCGGGGGCCTACGAGCAGTACTTC

size: few
V: TRBV6-2/TRBV6-3
J: TRBJ2-5
D: NA
CDR3: CASGSAGETQYF
DNA: TGTGCCAGCGGGTCGGCGGGAGAGACCCAGTACTTC

size: many
V: TRBV7-2
J: TRBJ2-5
D: NA
CDR3: CASSLAGFRETQYF
DNA: TGTGCCAGCAGCTTAGCCGGGTTCCGGGAGACCCAGTACTTC

size: many
V: TRBV20-1
J: TRBJ2-1
D: NA
CDR3: CSAQNNEQFF
DNA: TGCAGCGCCCAAAACAATGAGCAGTTCTTC

size: many
V: TRBV14
J: TRBJ1-1
D: NA
CDR3: CASSQDPGTRSFEAFF
DNA: TGTGCCAGCAGCCAAGACCCTGGGACACGCAGCTTTGAAGCTTTCTTT

size: many
V: TRBV6-6
J: TRBJ2-3
D: TRBD2
CDR3: CASRPLAASTDTQYF
DNA: TGTGCCAGCAGACCACTAGCGGCTAGCACAGATACGCAGTATTTT

size: many
V: TRBV20-1
J: TRBJ2-7
D: TRBD2
CDR3: CSASGLAASWSEQYF
DNA: TGCAGTGCTAGCGGACTAGCGGCATCCTGGAGCGAGCAGTACTTC

size: many
V: TRBV4-3
J: TRBJ1-2
D: NA
CDR3: CASSQDRGSGYTF
DNA: TGCGCCAGCAGCCAGGACAGAGGGTCCGGCTACACCTTC

size: many
V: TRBV20-1
J: TRBJ2-7
D: TRBD2
CDR3: CSARKPTSGIDEQYF
DNA: TGCAGTGCAAGGAAACCGACTAGCGGGATAGACGAGCAGTACTTC

size: medium-sized
V: TRBV20-1
J: TRBJ1-2
D: NA
CDR3: CRPDAAAGYTF
DNA: TGCCGCCCTGACGCGGCGGCTGGCTACACCTTC

size: NA
V: TRBV15
J: TRBJ2-5
D: NA
CDR3: CATSRAPLLQETQYF
DNA: TGTGCCACCAGCCGAGCCCCCCTCCTTCAAGAGACCCAGTACTTC

size: many
V: TRBV7-9
J: TRBJ1-2
D: NA
CDR3: CASSLAQGGEGYTF
DNA: TGTGCCAGCAGTCTAGCCCAGGGAGGGGAAGGCTACACCTTC

size: many
V: TRBV6-2/TRBV6-3
J: TRBJ2-7
D: NA
CDR3: CASSYSNRDQSSYEQYF
DNA: TGTGCCAGCAGTTATTCGAACCGGGATCAGAGCTCCTACGAGCAGTACTTC

size: NA
V: TRBV29-1
J: TRBJ2-5
D: TRBD2
CDR3: CSVTSGGNQETQYF
DNA: TGCAGCGTTACTAGCGGGGGGAACCAAGAGACCCAGTACTTC

size: many
V: TRBV29-1
J: TRBJ2-3
D: TRBD2
CDR3: CSAGPTSGSQSTQYF
DNA: TGCAGCGCCGGACCGACTAGCGGATCTCAGAGCACGCAGTATTTT

size: many
V: TRBV20-1
J: TRBJ2-5
D: TRBD1
CDR3: CSARAQGPETQYF
DNA: TGCAGTGCTAGAGCACAGGGGCCGGAGACCCAGTACTTC

size: many
V: TRBV7-2
J: TRBJ1-5
D: TRBD1
CDR3: CASSLGQGAHQPQHF
DNA: TGTGCCAGCAGCTTGGGACAGGGGGCGCATCAGCCCCAGCATTTT

size: NA
V: TRBV7-8
J: TRBJ2-3
D: NA
CDR3: CASSFYICSASWGNPLTDTQYF
DNA: NA

size: many
V: TRBV7-2
J: TRBJ2-7
D: NA
CDR3: CASSPRRVGYEQYF
DNA: TGTGCCAGCAGCCCACGGCGGGTGGGCTACGAGCAGTACTTC

size: few
V: TRBV15
J: TRBJ1-5
D: TRBD1
CDR3: CATRTGTGVSQPQHF
DNA: TGTGCCACCAGAACCGGGACAGGGGTCTCTCAGCCCCAGCATTTT

size: NA
V: TRBV6-2/TRBV6-3
J: TRBJ2-2
D: TRBD2
CDR3: CASNLRGARGELFF
DNA: TGTGCCAGCAACTTGCGGGGGGCCCGGGGGGAGCTGTTTTTT

size: many
V: TRBV5-1
J: TRBJ2-6
D: TRBD2
CDR3: CASSLVIGGGGANVLTF
DNA: TGCGCCAGCAGCTTGGTAATTGGCGGGGGTGGGGCCAACGTCCTGACTTTC

size: once
V: TRBV5-1
J: TRBJ2-5
D: TRBD1
CDR3: CASNLGQDQETQYF
DNA: TGCGCCAGCAACCTGGGACAGGACCAAGAGACCCAGTACTTC

size: many
V: TRBV20-1
J: TRBJ2-1
D: NA
CDR3: CSARDWGPYNEQFF
DNA: TGCAGTGCTAGAGATTGGGGCCCCTACAATGAGCAGTTCTTC

size: many
V: TRBV5-1
J: TRBJ2-5
D: TRBD2
CDR3: CASSSGVGGETQYF
DNA: TGCGCCAGCAGTAGCGGGGTCGGGGGAGAGACCCAGTACTTC

size: many
V: TRBV27
J: TRBJ1-5
D: NA
CDR3: CASSKLGGNQPQHF
DNA: TGTGCCAGCAGTAAGTTGGGGGGCAATCAGCCCCAGCATTTT

size: many
V: TRBV6-1
J: TRBJ1-1
D: NA
CDR3: CASRRRPPQPEAFF
DNA: TGTGCCAGCAGGAGGCGGCCACCACAACCTGAAGCTTTCTTT

size: many
V: TRBV6-6
J: TRBJ2-7
D: NA
CDR3: CASSYHHNSGGEQYF
DNA: TGTGCCAGCAGTTATCACCACAATTCTGGAGGGGAGCAGTACTTC

size: many
V: TRBV4-2
J: TRBJ2-1
D: TRBD2
CDR3: CASSQGISGGPDYNEQFF
DNA: TGTGCCAGCAGCCAAGGTATTAGCGGGGGACCAGATTACAATGAGCAGTTCTTC

size: many
V: TRBV5-1
J: TRBJ1-1
D: NA
CDR3: CASRLDSLMNTEAFF
DNA: TGCGCCAGCAGGTTGGATTCGCTTATGAACACTGAAGCTTTCTTT

size: many
V: TRBV5-1
J: TRBJ2-3
D: TRBD2
CDR3: CASSKGGGTSTDTQYF
DNA: TGCGCCAGCAGTAAAGGCGGGGGTACCAGCACAGATACGCAGTATTTT

size: medium-sized
V: TRBV6-2/TRBV6-3
J: TRBJ2-7
D: NA
CDR3: CASSYSAFSYEQYF
DNA: TGTGCCAGCAGTTACTCAGCCTTCTCCTACGAGCAGTACTTC

size: many
V: TRBV7-2
J: TRBJ1-1
D: NA
CDR3: CASSSYLAAEAFF
DNA: TGTGCCAGCAGCTCTTATCTTGCGGCTGAAGCTTTCTTT